A single sample gave rise to the 2 T cell receptor beta chains below, sequenced in a study of metastatic and nonmetastatic thyroid tumors. TCRdb re-called clones from the PCR reads using MiXCR. Here the sample spans thousands of clones, 35% to 40% being singletons. None of the patients had undergone any treatment ahead of thyroid surgery. Specimen: tumor tissue. These receptors all come from a female donor with papillary thyroid cancer or a benign thyroid nodule (not recorded which). Some clones in this sample may be carry-over from other donors' samples.

The sample holds one count of this clone. V gene TRBV5-8 combines with J gene TRBJ2-5; no reliable D call. With 0 bases removed from V and 5 bases from J, the gap between germline ends came to 8 bases. Germline lookup yields CDR1 SGHTS and CDR2 YDEGEE. The CDR3 totals 13 residues. CDR3 DNA: TGTGCCAGCAGCTTGGAGGGTGGGGAGACCCAGTACTTC. Translated, it gives CASSLEGGETQYF. Drawing the rest from reference TRBV5-8 and TRBJ2-5, the complete variable domain is EAGVTQSPTHLIKTRGQQATLRCSPISGHTSVYWYQQALGLGLQFLLWYDEGEERNRGNFPPRFSGRQFPNYSSELNVNALELEDSALYLCASSLEGGETQYFGPGTRLLVL.

A few counts support this clone. The CDR3 spells CASRTNRGGEQYF. The CDR3 coding sequence is TGTGCCAGCAGGACGAACAGGGGCGGCGAGCAGTACTTC. The rearrangement links TRBV2 to TRBJ2-7, with TRBD1 identical over 7 bases. Per the germline V gene, CDR1 is SNHLY and CDR2 is FYNNEI. V was pared by 6 bases and J by 6 bases, with 8 bases of the junction left unmatched. CDR3 length: 13 residues.